This TCR beta chain came from a study of beta chain features in type 1 diabetes. From germline, CDR1 is GTSNPN and CDR2 SVGIG (reference sequence). The CDR3 has 12 residues. Reverse transcription of all isolated RNA meant that expressed TCRB transcripts were sequenced. Generated by immunoSEQ multiplex PCR, the TCRdb table keeps only in-frame clones and is missing some. The top ten hold about 0.018% of the sample, which has under 400,000 clones, over 10% seen once. The table lists this clone with a few counts. The junction differs from germline at one of its ends, possibly a read error. Cells sorted by CD45RO/CCR7/CD25/CD127/CD95/CD27 comprised CD4+ naive, central memory, regulatory and stem cell-like memory cells.

The chain links TRBV30 to TRBJ2-5, with 12 bases fitting TRBD2. Specimen: naive CD4+ T cells from blood. The sequence was collected from a man in his late teens or twenties in good health. The DNA of the CDR3 is TGTGCCTGGAGTACTCTAGCGGGGGGGGTTGACTTC. Translation: CAWSTLAGGVDF.